This T cell receptor (beta chain) was sequenced in a study of T cells in Graves' hyperthyroidism and ophthalmopathy. The germline V gene has CDR1 SGHTA and CDR2 FQGTGA. V lost 6 bases and J lost 9, with 18 bases in between. This CDR3 is 14 amino acids long. From RNA transcripts, TCR beta CDR3 regions were amplified. First-round RT-PCR targeting the TCR CDR3 was performed with the HTBI primer set. TCRdb redid the calling of the multiplex PCR reads with MiXCR, one entry per CDR3 protein. Here the sample spans under 200,000 distinct CDR3 sequences, 8% to 9.5% being singletons. This TCR was recovered from a woman aged 18-30 years with Graves' hyperthyroidism that later progressed to Graves' ophthalmopathy. The V gene is TRBV7-3, the J gene TRBJ2-1, with D hard to call. What was sequenced was blood. This chain's CDR3 is CASSKTHTESEQFF. CDR3 bases: TGTGCCAGCAGTAAGACCCACACGGAGAGTGAGCAGTTCTTC.